The rows below give T cell receptor beta chains drawn from one sample of a study of cytomegalovirus exposure and HLA in healthy donors. TCRdb's copy holds only in-frame clones and misses some; the assay was immunoSEQ multiplex PCR. This table has about 150,000 clones, about 83% appearing once. What was sequenced was PBMCs. These receptors all stem from a woman in her thirties or forties in good health and CMV-seronegative. CDR3s include the opening cysteine and the closing phenylalanine or tryptophan. Fields, in order: D gene, J gene, V gene, clone size, CDR3 protein, CDR3 DNA. D genes are given only for firm matches. A clone size is listed for some rows: how often the clone was seen (once, few, many), or a class if it is expanded.

TRBD2 TRBJ2-7 TRBV5-4 once CASSSSALAGGPGEQYF TGTGCCAGCAGCTCCTCCGCACTAGCGGGAGGGCCGGGCGAGCAGTACTTC
TRBD1 TRBJ2-1 TRBV10-1 NA CASSEVAGGGNEQFF TGCGCCAGCAGTGAGGTAGCAGGGGGTGGAAATGAGCAGTTCTTC
NA TRBJ2-4 TRBV2 NA CASTEVRGGAKNIQYF TGTGCCAGCACCGAAGTGAGGGGGGGGGCCAAAAACATTCAGTACTTC
NA TRBJ2-7 TRBV29-1 NA CSVDRGDEQYF TGCAGCGTTGACAGGGGAGACGAGCAGTACTTC
TRBD1 TRBJ1-2 TRBV7-7 NA CASSNKPRDRDEVYGYTF TGTGCTAGCAGCAATAAACCTCGGGACAGGGACGAAGTCTATGGCTACACCTTC
NA TRBJ1-2 TRBV5-1 few CASGKTSAGVGYTF TGCGCCAGCGGAAAGACCTCGGCCGGGGTTGGCTACACCTTC
TRBD1 TRBJ2-1 TRBV19 NA CASRGGDRGLNEQFF TGTGCCAGTAGAGGAGGGGACAGGGGCCTGAATGAGCAGTTCTTC
NA TRBJ2-1 TRBV7-2 once CASSEGTYNEQFF TGTGCCAGCAGCGAGGGTACCTACAATGAGCAGTTCTTC
NA TRBJ2-7 TRBV18 NA CASSPGGGEQYF TGTGCCAGCTCACCGGGCGGCGGGGAGCAGTACTTC
NA TRBJ1-5 TRBV19 once CASSKPGFGNQPQHF TGTGCCAGTAGTAAACCAGGCTTTGGGAATCAGCCCCAGCATTTT
NA TRBJ2-3 TRBV6-5 few CATGGLAATDTQYF TGTGCCACCGGGGGCCTAGCGGCAACAGATACGCAGTATTTT
NA TRBJ1-6 TRBV6-6 NA CASRDPRGSWGSPLHF TGTGCCAGCAGGGACCCCAGGGGAAGCTGGGGATCACCCCTCCACTTT
NA TRBJ1-2 TRBV5-1 NA CASSDGLLGYGYTF TGCGCCAGCAGCGACGGACTTCTGGGTTATGGCTACACCTTC
TRBD2 TRBJ2-1 TRBV10-3 NA CAISEEGTSDLRQFF TGTGCCATCAGTGAAGAGGGGACTAGCGATTTGAGGCAGTTCTTC
TRBD2 TRBJ2-5 TRBV6-1 NA CASRPQRERRETQYF TGTGCCAGCAGGCCCCAGCGGGAGCGGCGGGAGACCCAGTACTTC
NA TRBJ1-1 TRBV28 NA CASKQGVFGMGEAFF TGTGCCAGCAAACAGGGCGTTTTCGGGATGGGTGAAGCTTTCTTT
TRBD2 TRBJ2-4 TRBV30 NA CAWSVGTRGSQYF TGTGCCTGGAGTGTAGGGACTAGAGGCTCTCAGTACTTC
TRBD1 TRBJ1-4 TRBV7-9 NA CASSFGQGQEKLFF TGTGCCAGCAGCTTCGGACAGGGGCAGGAAAAACTGTTTTTT
NA TRBJ1-1 TRBV2 NA CASSEEGGRITEAFF TGTGCCAGCAGTGAAGAGGGAGGGCGAATTACTGAAGCTTTCTTT
NA TRBJ1-2 TRBV5-6 NA CASSLGRSSGYTF TGTGCCAGCAGCTTGGGGCGGTCTTCGGGCTACACCTTC
TRBD1 TRBJ1-1 TRBV28 NA CASSLGQYTEAFF TGTGCCAGCAGCCTGGGACAGTACACTGAAGCTTTCTTT
TRBD1 TRBJ1-4 TRBV6-5 NA CASSSRDREKLFF TGTGCCAGCAGTTCTCGGGACAGGGAAAAACTGTTTTTT
NA TRBJ2-3 TRBV12-5 NA CASGLVPPPRGDTQYF TGTGCTAGTGGTTTGGTCCCTCCTCCTAGGGGAGATACGCAGTATTTT
NA TRBJ2-5 TRBV7-2 NA CASSFQGGDQETQYF TGTGCCAGCAGCTTTCAGGGTGGGGACCAAGAGACCCAGTACTTC
NA TRBJ2-4 TRBV12-5 NA CASGLRLQGGIQYF TGTGCTAGTGGTTTGCGACTCCAGGGGGGCATTCAGTACTTC
NA TRBJ2-7 TRBV27 once CASGGRAAQYF TGTGCCAGTGGAGGTCGGGCCGCGCAGTACTTC
NA TRBJ2-7 TRBV7-9 once CASSLRGSREQYF TGTGCCAGCAGCTTACGGGGATCTCGCGAGCAGTACTTC
NA TRBJ1-5 TRBV6-5 NA CASSRKGGYYQPQHF TGTGCCAGCAGTCGGAAGGGGGGGTACTACCAGCCCCAGCATTTT
TRBD1 TRBJ2-5 TRBV18 NA CASSPGQGVGETQYF TGTGCCAGCTCACCCGGACAGGGGGTAGGAGAGACCCAGTACTTC
NA TRBJ1-1 TRBV2 NA CASSGWEGDTEAFF TGTGCCAGCAGCGGCTGGGAGGGCGACACTGAAGCTTTCTTT
NA TRBJ1-4 TRBV5-5 NA CASSKMPQGQTNEKLFF TGTGCCAGCAGCAAAATGCCTCAGGGGCAAACTAATGAAAAACTGTTTTTT
TRBD1 TRBJ1-1 TRBV11-3 NA CASSFDGTGVMNTEAFF TGTGCCAGCAGCTTCGACGGGACAGGGGTAATGAACACTGAAGCTTTCTTT
TRBD2 TRBJ2-5 TRBV29-1 NA CSVSQGRGETQYF TGCAGCGTTTCCCAAGGGAGGGGAGAGACCCAGTACTTC
NA TRBJ1-2 TRBV30 NA CAWNQQDYGYTF TGTGCCTGGAATCAACAGGACTATGGCTACACCTTC
TRBD2 TRBJ2-3 TRBV10-3 NA CAISDSGRAQDTQYF TGTGCCATCAGTGACAGCGGGAGGGCCCAAGATACGCAGTATTTT
NA TRBJ2-7 TRBV2 NA CASRGTRANYEQYF TGTGCCAGCAGGGGGACTCGCGCCAACTACGAGCAGTACTTC
NA TRBJ2-7 TRBV19 NA CASSTGDEQYF TGTGCCAGTAGTACCGGGGACGAGCAGTACTTC
TRBD1 TRBJ1-1 TRBV5-6 NA CASSLPPGQSVSRAFF TGTGCCAGCAGCCTTCCACCGGGACAGTCGGTCTCTCGAGCTTTCTTT
NA TRBJ2-7 TRBV28 once CASRAAAGYEQYF TGTGCCAGCAGAGCGGCCGCCGGGTACGAGCAGTACTTC
TRBD1 TRBJ1-3 TRBV4-2 NA CASSQEGTGSSGNTIYF TGTGCCAGCAGCCAAGAAGGGACAGGGAGCTCTGGAAACACCATATATTTT
NA TRBJ1-2 TRBV5-4 NA CASSLGSPSSYGYTF TGTGCCAGCAGCTTGGGTTCCCCATCATCCTATGGCTACACCTTC
NA TRBJ1-5 TRBV6-1 NA CASNDAGLPQHF TGTGCCAGCAATGATGCAGGGCTGCCCCAGCATTTT
NA TRBJ2-1 TRBV5-1 NA CASSLEGAAEQFF TGCGCCAGCAGCTTGGAAGGGGCGGCTGAGCAGTTCTTC
NA TRBJ2-7 TRBV10-3 NA CAISDGSASATYEQYF TGTGCCATCAGTGACGGATCAGCTAGCGCTACCTACGAGCAGTACTTC
TRBD1 TRBJ1-1 TRBV6-1 NA CASRPGTGFPEAFF TGTGCCAGCAGACCCGGGACAGGGTTCCCTGAAGCTTTCTTT
NA TRBJ1-6 TRBV27 NA CATARDTMGNSPLHF TGTGCCACCGCCCGGGATACCATGGGGAATTCACCCCTCCACTTT
NA TRBJ2-3 TRBV25-1 few CASSEPSRGFPDTQYF TGTGCCAGCAGTGAACCCTCAAGGGGCTTCCCAGATACGCAGTATTTT
NA TRBJ1-5 TRBV2 NA CASSEQATYSNQPQHF TGTGCCAGCAGTGAACAGGCAACTTATAGCAATCAGCCCCAGCATTTT
TRBD1 TRBJ1-5 TRBV19 NA CASSIGSAGGQPQHF TGTGCCAGTAGTATAGGGTCGGCAGGGGGCCAGCCCCAGCATTTT
NA TRBJ1-6 TRBV9 NA CASTRDLSISPLHF TGTGCCAGCACCCGGGACTTGTCCATTTCACCCCTCCACTTT
NA TRBJ1-1 TRBV6-6 once CASSSLDGDNTEAFF TGTGCCAGCAGTTCCCTCGACGGGGATAACACTGAAGCTTTCTTT
NA TRBJ2-3 TRBV28 NA CASSSLQGPPDTQYF TGTGCCAGCAGTTCATTACAGGGTCCCCCAGATACGCAGTATTTT